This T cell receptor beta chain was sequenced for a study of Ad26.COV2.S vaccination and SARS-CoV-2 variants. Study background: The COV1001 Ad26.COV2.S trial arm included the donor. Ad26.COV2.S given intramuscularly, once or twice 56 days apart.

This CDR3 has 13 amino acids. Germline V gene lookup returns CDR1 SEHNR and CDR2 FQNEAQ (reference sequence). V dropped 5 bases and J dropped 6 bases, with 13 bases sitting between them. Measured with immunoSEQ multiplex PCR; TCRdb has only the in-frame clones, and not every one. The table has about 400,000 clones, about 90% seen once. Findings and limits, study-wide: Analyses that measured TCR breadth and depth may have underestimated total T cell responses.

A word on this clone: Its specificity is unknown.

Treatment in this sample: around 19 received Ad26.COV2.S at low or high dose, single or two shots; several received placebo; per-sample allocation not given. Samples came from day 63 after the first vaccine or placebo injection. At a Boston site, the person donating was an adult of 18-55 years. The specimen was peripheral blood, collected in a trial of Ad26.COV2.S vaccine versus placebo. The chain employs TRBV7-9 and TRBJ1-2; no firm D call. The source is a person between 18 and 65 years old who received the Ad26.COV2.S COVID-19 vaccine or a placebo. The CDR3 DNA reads TGTGCCAGCAGCCCCCCGTCTCGGCATGGCTACACCTTC. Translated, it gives CASSPPSRHGYTF.